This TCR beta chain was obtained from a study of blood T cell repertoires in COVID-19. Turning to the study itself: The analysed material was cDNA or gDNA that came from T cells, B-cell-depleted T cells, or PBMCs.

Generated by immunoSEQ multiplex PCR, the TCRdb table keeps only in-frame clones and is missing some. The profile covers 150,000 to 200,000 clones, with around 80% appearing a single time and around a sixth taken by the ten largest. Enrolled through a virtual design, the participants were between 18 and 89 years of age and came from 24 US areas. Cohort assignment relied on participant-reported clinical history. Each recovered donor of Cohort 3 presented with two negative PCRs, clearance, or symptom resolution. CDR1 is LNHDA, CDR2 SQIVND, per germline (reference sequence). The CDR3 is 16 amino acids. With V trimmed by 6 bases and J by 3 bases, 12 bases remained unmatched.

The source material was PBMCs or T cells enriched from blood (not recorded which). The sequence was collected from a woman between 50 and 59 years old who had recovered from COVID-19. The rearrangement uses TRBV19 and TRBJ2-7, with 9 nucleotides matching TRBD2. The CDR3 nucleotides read TGTGCCAGTAGCCACCTTTTTCAGCGGGAGGACTACGAGCAGTACTTC. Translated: CASSHLFQREDYEQYF.